This TCR beta chain was sequenced for a study of shared clonotypes between healthy human individuals. There are 10 residues in the CDR3. Germline V gene lookup returns CDR1 MNHEY and CDR2 SVGAGI. Broader study findings: Rarefaction demonstrated incomplete sorted-subset sequencing despite large depth. Memory subsets generally showed smaller estimated richness than naive subsets did.

Notes on this clone: Antigen unknown. One junction end disagrees with the germline gene, perhaps due to a read error.

Data came from immunoSEQ multiplex PCR; TCRdb stores just in-frame clones and leaves some out. The sample lists fewer than 400,000 clones, approximately 74% seen once, with around a tenth in the top ten. The specimen sequenced was memory CD4+ T cells sorted from blood. Regarding subset: CD45RA-negative fraction. The receptor's source is a man aged 25-45 years in good health. The J gene is TRBJ1-3, the V gene TRBV6-5; tentatively, D is TRBD1 (5 bases). The CDR3 reads CASGNRDAVF. CDR3 bases: TGTGCCAGCGGCAACCGGGACGCGGTCTTT.